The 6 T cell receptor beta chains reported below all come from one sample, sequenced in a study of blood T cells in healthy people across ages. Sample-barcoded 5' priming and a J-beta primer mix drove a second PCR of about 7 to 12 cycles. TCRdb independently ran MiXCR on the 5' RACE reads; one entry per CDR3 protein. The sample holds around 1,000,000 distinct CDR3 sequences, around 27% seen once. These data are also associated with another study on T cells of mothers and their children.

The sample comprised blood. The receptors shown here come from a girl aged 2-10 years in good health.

The CDR3 is CASSQVFPEGDTEAFF. Written as DNA, the CDR3 is TGTGCCAGCAGCCAAGTTTTCCCGGAGGGAGACACTGAAGCTTTCTTT. The genes are TRBV3-1 and TRBJ1-1; D is ambiguous. V gave up 1 base and J gave up 3 bases, with 15 bases separating them. This CDR3 has 16 amino acids. The germline V gene encodes CDR1 LGHDT and CDR2 YNNKEL (reference sequence). The full variable domain, with the rest looked up from reference TRBV3-1 and TRBJ1-1, is DTAVSQTPKYLVTQMGNDKSIKCEQNLGHDTMYWYKQDSKKFLKIMFSYNNKELIINETVPNRFSPKSPDKAHLNLHINSLELGDSAVYFCASSQVFPEGDTEAFFGQGTRLTVV.

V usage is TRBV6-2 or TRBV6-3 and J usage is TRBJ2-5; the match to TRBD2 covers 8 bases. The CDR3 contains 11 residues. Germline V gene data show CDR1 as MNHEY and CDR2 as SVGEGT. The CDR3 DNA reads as TGTGTCATTAGCGGGAAAGAGACCCAGTACTTC. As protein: CVISGKETQYF.

This CDR3 reads CASSSGLAGRVADTQYF. CDR3 sequence (DNA): TGTGCCAGCAGCTCCGGACTAGCGGGCCGAGTTGCAGATACGCAGTATTTT. The chain has TRBV7-2 and TRBJ2-3; the match to TRBD2 covers 11 bases. Losses at the gene ends were 4 bases for V and 4 bases for J; bases not matched to a gene: 10. Germline values: CDR1 SGHTA, CDR2 FQGNSA. The CDR3 has 17 residues.

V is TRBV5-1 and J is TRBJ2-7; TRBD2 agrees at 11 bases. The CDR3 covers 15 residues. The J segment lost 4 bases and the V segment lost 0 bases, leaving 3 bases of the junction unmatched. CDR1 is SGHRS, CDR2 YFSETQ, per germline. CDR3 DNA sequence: TGCGCCAGCAGCTTGGGAGCTAGCGGGAGGTACGAGCAGTACTTC. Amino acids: CASSLGASGRYEQYF. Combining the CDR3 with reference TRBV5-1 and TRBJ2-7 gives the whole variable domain KAGVTQTPRYLIKTRGQQVTLSCSPISGHRSVSWYQQTPGQGLQFLFEYFSETQRNKGNFPGRFSGRQFSNSRSEMNVSTLELGDSALYLCASSLGASGRYEQYFGPGTRLTVT.

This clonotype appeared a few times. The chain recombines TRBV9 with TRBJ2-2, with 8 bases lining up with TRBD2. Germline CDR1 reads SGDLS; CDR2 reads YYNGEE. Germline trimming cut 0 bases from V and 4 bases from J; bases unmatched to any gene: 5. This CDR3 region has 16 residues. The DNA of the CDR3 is TGTGCCAGCAGCGTAGAGGTCGGGGGGGGCACCGGGGAGCTGTTTTTT. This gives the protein CASSVEVGGGTGELFF.

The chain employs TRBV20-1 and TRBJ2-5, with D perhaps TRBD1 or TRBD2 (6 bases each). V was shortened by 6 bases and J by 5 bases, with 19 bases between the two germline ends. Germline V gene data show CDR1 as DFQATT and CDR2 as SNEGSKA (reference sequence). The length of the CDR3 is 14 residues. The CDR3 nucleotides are TGCAGTGCCGTACTAGGGGGGTATGAGGAGACCCAGTACTTC. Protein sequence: CSAVLGGYEETQYF.